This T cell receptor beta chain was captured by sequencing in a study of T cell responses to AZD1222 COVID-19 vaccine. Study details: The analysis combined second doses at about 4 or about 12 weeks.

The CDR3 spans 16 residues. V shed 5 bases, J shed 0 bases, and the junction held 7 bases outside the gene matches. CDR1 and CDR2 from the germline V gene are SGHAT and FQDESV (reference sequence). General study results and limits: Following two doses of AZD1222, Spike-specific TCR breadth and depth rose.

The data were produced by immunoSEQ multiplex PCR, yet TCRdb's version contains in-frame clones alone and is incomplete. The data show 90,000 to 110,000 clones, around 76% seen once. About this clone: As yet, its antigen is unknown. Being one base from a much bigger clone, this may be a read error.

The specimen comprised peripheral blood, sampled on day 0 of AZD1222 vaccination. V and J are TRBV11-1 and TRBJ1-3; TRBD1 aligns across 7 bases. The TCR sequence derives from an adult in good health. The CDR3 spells CASSNRGSFSGNTIYF. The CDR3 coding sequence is TGTGCCAGCAGCAACAGGGGATCTTTCTCTGGAAACACCATATATTTT.